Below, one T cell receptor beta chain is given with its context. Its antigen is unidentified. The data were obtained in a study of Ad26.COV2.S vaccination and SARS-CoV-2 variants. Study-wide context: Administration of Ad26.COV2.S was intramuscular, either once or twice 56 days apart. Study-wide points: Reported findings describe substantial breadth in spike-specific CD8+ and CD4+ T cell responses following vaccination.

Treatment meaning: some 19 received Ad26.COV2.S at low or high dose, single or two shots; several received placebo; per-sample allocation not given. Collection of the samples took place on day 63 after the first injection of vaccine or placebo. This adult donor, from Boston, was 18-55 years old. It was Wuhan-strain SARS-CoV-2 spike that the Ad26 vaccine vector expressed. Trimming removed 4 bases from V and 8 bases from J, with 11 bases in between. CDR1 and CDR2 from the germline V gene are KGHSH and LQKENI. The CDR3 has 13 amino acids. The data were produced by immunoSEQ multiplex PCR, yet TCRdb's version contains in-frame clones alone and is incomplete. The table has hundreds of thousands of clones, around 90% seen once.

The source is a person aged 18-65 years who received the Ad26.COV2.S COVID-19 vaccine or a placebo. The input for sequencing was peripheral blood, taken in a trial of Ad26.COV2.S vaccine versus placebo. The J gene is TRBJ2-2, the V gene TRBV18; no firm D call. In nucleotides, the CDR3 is TGTGCCAGCTCACGGGAAGTGGCAGGGGAGCTGTTTTTT. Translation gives CASSREVAGELFF. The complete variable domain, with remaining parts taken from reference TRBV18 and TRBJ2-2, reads NAGVMQNPRHLVRRRGQEARLRCSPMKGHSHVYWYRQLPEEGLKFMVYLQKENIIDESGMPKERFSAEFPKEGPSILRIQQVVRGDSAAYFCASSREVAGELFFGEGSRLTVL.